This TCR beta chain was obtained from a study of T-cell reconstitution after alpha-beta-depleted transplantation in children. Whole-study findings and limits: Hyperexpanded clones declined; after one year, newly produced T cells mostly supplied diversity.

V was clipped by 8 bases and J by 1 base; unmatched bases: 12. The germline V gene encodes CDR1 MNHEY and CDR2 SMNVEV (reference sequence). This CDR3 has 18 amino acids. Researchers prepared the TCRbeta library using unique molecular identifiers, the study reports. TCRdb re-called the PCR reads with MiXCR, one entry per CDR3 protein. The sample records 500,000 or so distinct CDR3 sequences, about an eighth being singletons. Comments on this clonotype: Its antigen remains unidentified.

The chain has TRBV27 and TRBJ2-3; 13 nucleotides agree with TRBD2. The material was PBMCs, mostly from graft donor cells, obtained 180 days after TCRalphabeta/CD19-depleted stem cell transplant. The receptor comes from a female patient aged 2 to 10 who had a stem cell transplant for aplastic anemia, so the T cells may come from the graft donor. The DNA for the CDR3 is TGTGCCAGCGAGCGGACTAGCGGGGGACTCGGGGGCACAGATACGCAGTATTTT. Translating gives CASERTSGGLGGTDTQYF.